The 22 T cell receptor beta chains listed next were all sequenced from one sample in a study of blood T cell repertoires in COVID-19. Assay: immunoSEQ multiplex PCR; the TCRdb copy retains only in-frame clones and omits some. Of around 240,000 clones in the sample, about 82% were seen once. Sequencing was carried out using PBMCs or T cells enriched from blood (not recorded which). The receptors derive from a woman in her forties or fifties who had recovered from COVID-19.

A single count supports this clone. The chain employs TRBV7-9 and TRBJ1-3; D uncertain. Germline CDR1 and CDR2: SEHNR and FQNEAQ (reference sequence). The V and J ends lost 1 base and 0 bases respectively, with 7 bases between them. CDR3 length: 15 residues. CDR3 nucleotide sequence: TGTGCCAGCAGCTTAGTGGGCAGCTCTGGAAACACCATATATTTT. This codes for CASSLVGSSGNTIYF. Combining the CDR3 with reference TRBV7-9 and TRBJ1-3 gives the whole variable domain DTGVSQNPRHKITKRGQNVTFRCDPISEHNRLYWYRQTLGQGPEFLTYFQNEAQLEKSRLLSDRFSAERPKGSFSTLEIQRTEQGDSAMYLCASSLVGSSGNTIYFGEGSWLTVV.

This chain links TRBV10-1 with TRBJ2-7, with D unclear. Germline V gives CDR1 WNHNN, CDR2 SYGVQD (reference sequence). CDR3 size: 16 residues. Trimming took 4 bases from V and 0 from J, leaving 16 bases between them. The CDR3 region is CASSGSQAPSSYEQYF. The CDR3 region has the DNA TGCGCCAGCAGTGGGTCCCAGGCCCCGAGCTCCTACGAGCAGTACTTC.

The V call is TRBV2, the J call TRBJ1-3; maybe TRBD1 (6 bases). The V end was cut by 3 bases, the J end by 2 bases, with 11 bases between. CDR1 and CDR2 from the germline V gene are SNHLY and FYNNEI. This CDR3 has 15 amino acids. CDR3: CASSEYGTPGNTIYF. The CDR3, as DNA: TGTGCCAGCAGTGAGTACGGGACACCTGGAAACACCATATATTTT. Full variable domain (rest looked up from reference TRBV2 and TRBJ1-3): EPEVTQTPSHQVTQMGQEVILRCVPISNHLYFYWYRQILGQKVEFLVSFYNNEISEKSEIFDDQFSVERPDGSNFTLKIRSTKLEDSAMYFCASSEYGTPGNTIYFGEGSWLTVV.

The chain couples TRBV6-5 to TRBJ2-7; D call uncertain. This CDR3 region has 13 residues. Germline V gene data show CDR1 as MNHEY and CDR2 as SVGAGI. Trimming removed 0 bases from V and 3 bases from J, with 6 bases in between. The CDR3 DNA reads TGTGCCAGCAGTTACTCGCGGTTCTACGAGCAGTACTTC. Its protein is CASSYSRFYEQYF.

The sample holds a few counts of this clone. CDR3: CASSFIGPSANTEAFF. The CDR3 bases are TGTGCCAGCTCATTCATTGGGCCATCGGCCAACACTGAAGCTTTCTTT. This chain connects TRBV18 to TRBJ1-1; D remains ambiguous. CDR1 KGHSH and CDR2 LQKENI come from the germline V gene. The CDR3 has 16 amino acids. The V end lost 5 bases, the J end lost 2 bases, and 18 bases lay between the germline ends.

This chain uses TRBV2 with TRBJ1-5; the match to TRBD1 covers 7 bases. J lost 7 bases, V lost 7 bases, and 7 bases had no gene match. This CDR3 spans 13 amino acids. The germline gives CDR1 SNHLY, CDR2 FYNNEI. The CDR3: CASTRQGDQPQHF. DNA for the CDR3: TGTGCCAGCACCCGACAGGGTGACCAGCCCCAGCATTTT.

V and J are TRBV6-5 and TRBJ2-1; 10 bases match TRBD1. V lost 6 bases and J lost 6; bases outside the gene matches: 2. The germline V gene has CDR1 MNHEY and CDR2 SVGAGI. The CDR3 runs to 13 residues. The CDR3: CASRTGGANEQFF. The CDR3 DNA follows: TGTGCCAGCAGGACAGGGGGCGCCAATGAGCAGTTCTTC.

The chain links TRBV28 to TRBJ1-4; maybe TRBD1 (6 bases). Germline CDR1 is MDHEN and CDR2 is SYDVKM. V lost 6 bases and J 8 bases, leaving 16 bases between the germline ends. CDR3 length: 14 amino acids. This chain's CDR3 is CASSTPGGREKLFF. DNA of the CDR3: TGTGCCAGCAGCACACCGGGGGGCAGAGAAAAACTGTTTTTT.

The chain combines TRBV6-1 with TRBJ1-1, with D hard to call. This CDR3 comprises 12 residues. V was cut by 5 bases and J by 13 bases, with 17 bases left in between. Germline assignment: CDR1 MNHNS and CDR2 SASEGT. The CDR3 DNA sequence: TGTGCCAGCAGTACCACCCAGGTTGGATTTTTCTTT. Its translation is CASSTTQVGFFF.

V gene TRBV7-2 combines with J gene TRBJ1-6; 7 nucleotides agree with TRBD1. The CDR3 sequence is 17 residues long. Unmatched junction bases numbered 15, after V lost 5 bases and J lost 8 bases. From germline, CDR1 is SGHTA and CDR2 FQGNSA. CDR3 nucleotide sequence: TGTGCCAGCAGCCCGAGGGGGACGACAGGGATAGATTCACCCCTCCACTTT. It encodes CASSPRGTTGIDSPLHF.

The rearrangement joins TRBV28 to TRBJ1-2; D is ambiguous. Germline values: CDR1 MDHEN, CDR2 SYDVKM. V lost 2 bases and J lost 8, with 9 bases in between. CDR3 length equals 12 residues. The CDR3 nucleotides are TGTGCCAGCAGTTTAGAGGCTAGGGGCTACACCTTC. Residues: CASSLEARGYTF.

The rearrangement uses TRBV11-3 and TRBJ2-1; 7 positions match TRBD2. The germline gives CDR1 SGHNT, CDR2 YENEEA. There are 16 residues in the CDR3. Trimming took 3 bases from V and 3 from J; bases not matched to a gene: 8. DNA of the CDR3: TGTGCCAGCAGCTTCTATCGGACTAGTGACTACAATGAGCAGTTCTTC. Amino acid sequence: CASSFYRTSDYNEQFF.

The chain has TRBV19 and TRBJ2-7; 9 positions match TRBD1. The CDR3 is 14 amino acids. CDR1 is LNHDA, CDR2 SQIVND, per germline (reference sequence). The junction had 7 bases not matched to a gene; V was cut back by 6 bases and J by 4 bases. This CDR3 is CASSHTGTGYEQYF. The CDR3 region has the DNA TGTGCCAGTAGCCACACCGGGACAGGGTACGAGCAGTACTTC.

The chain combines TRBV27 with TRBJ2-7; possibly TRBD2 for D (5 bases). This CDR3 contains 13 residues. Germline V gene sequence: CDR1 MNHEY, CDR2 SMNVEV (reference sequence). Trimming took 3 bases from V and 5 from J, leaving 11 bases between them. In DNA, the CDR3 is TGTGCCAGCAGTTTCAATTCGGGGAACGAGCAGTACTTC. Its protein is CASSFNSGNEQYF.

This chain uses TRBV7-3 with TRBJ2-1; 12 positions agree with TRBD2. J was trimmed by 9 bases and V by 4 bases; bases with no gene match: 10. Germline CDR1 is SGHTA and CDR2 is FQGTGA. This CDR3 has 16 amino acids. DNA for the CDR3: TGTGCCAGCAGCTCACCTAGCGGGGGGGTCTTAGGTGAGCAGTTCTTC. It codes for CASSSPSGGVLGEQFF. The entire variable domain, with the rest obtained from reference TRBV7-3 and TRBJ2-1, is as follows: GAGVSQTPSNKVTEKGKYVELRCDPISGHTALYWYRQSLGQGPEFLIYFQGTGAADDSGLPNDRFFAVRPEGSVSTLKIQRTERGDSAVYLCASSSPSGGVLGEQFFGPGTRLTVL.

The rearrangement joins TRBV19 to TRBJ2-4; 9 bases align to TRBD1. J gave up 6 bases and V 6 bases, and 6 bases lay outside the gene matches. CDR1 LNHDA and CDR2 SQIVND come from the germline V gene (reference sequence). The length of the CDR3 is 14 residues. The CDR3 region is CASRTDRGRNIQYF. CDR3 DNA: TGTGCCAGTAGGACTGACAGGGGGAGAAACATTCAGTACTTC.

This rearrangement joins TRBV7-3 to TRBJ2-7; 9 positions match TRBD2. Germline CDR1 reads SGHTA; CDR2 reads FQGTGA. The J segment lost 5 bases and the V segment lost 4 bases, leaving 9 bases of the junction unmatched. This CDR3 has 15 amino acids. CDR3 nucleotides: TGTGCCAGCAGCTCGAGCGGGGGGAGTCTCGACGAGCAGTACTTC. Encoded protein: CASSSSGGSLDEQYF. Complete variable domain (other parts from reference TRBV7-3 and TRBJ2-7): GAGVSQTPSNKVTEKGKYVELRCDPISGHTALYWYRQSLGQGPEFLIYFQGTGAADDSGLPNDRFFAVRPEGSVSTLKIQRTERGDSAVYLCASSSSGGSLDEQYFGPGTRLTVT.

This chain uses TRBV28 with TRBJ1-4; TRBD1 aligns across 10 bases. Germline loops: CDR1 MDHEN, CDR2 SYDVKM. The V segment lost 10 bases and the J segment 7 bases; nucleotides outside the gene matches: 9. This CDR3 has 14 amino acids. Written as DNA, the CDR3 is TGTGCCACCGACTCGGGACAGGGGCGTGAAAAACTGTTTTTT. Translated, it gives CATDSGQGREKLFF.

J is TRBJ2-1 and V is TRBV6-2 or TRBV6-3, with a weak D call TRBD1 (6 bases). Germline V CDR1 and CDR2: MNHEY, SVGEGT. The CDR3 is 14 residues long. V gave up 2 bases and J gave up 4 bases, with 9 bases separating them. The CDR3 DNA sequence: TGTGCCAGCAGTTACACCGGACAGTACAATGAGCAGTTCTTC. The encoded protein is CASSYTGQYNEQFF.

In the case of this clone: Other DNA sequences in this sample translate to the same CDR3. CDR3 coding DNA: TGTGCCAGCAGCCAGGGACAGGGTGCTGGAAACACCATATATTTT. Amino acid sequence: CASSQGQGAGNTIYF. The chain combines TRBV3-1 (or the pseudogene TRBV3-2) with TRBJ1-3; 9 bases are shared with TRBD1. Germline V gene lookup returns CDR1 LGHDT and CDR2 YNNKEL (reference sequence). V dropped 3 bases and J dropped 2; count of bases not matched to a gene: 2. This CDR3 has 15 amino acids.

This clone was detected a few times. The gene calls are TRBV6-5 and TRBJ1-3; a weak D match, TRBD1 (6 bases). The V and J ends lost 6 bases and 0 bases respectively, with 12 bases between them. This CDR3 has 15 amino acids. Per germline, CDR1 MNHEY and CDR2 SVGAGI. DNA for the CDR3: TGTGCCAGCAGCCCAGGGGAAGACTCTGGAAACACCATATATTTT. This codes for CASSPGEDSGNTIYF.

Only one count was recorded for this clone. V and J are TRBV7-9 and TRBJ2-1; D might be TRBD2 (6 bases). This CDR3 is built from 16 residues. V was shortened by 0 bases and J by 2 bases, with 11 bases between the two germline ends. Germline V CDR1 and CDR2: SEHNR, FQNEAQ (reference sequence). The CDR3 reads CASSLALGSTYNEQFF. The CDR3 DNA reads as TGTGCCAGCAGCTTAGCGCTCGGGAGCACCTACAATGAGCAGTTCTTC.